This T cell receptor (beta chain) was found in a study of T cell responses to AZD1222 COVID-19 vaccine. Study-wide findings and caveats: Regions 160-218 and 743-854 dominated among vaccine-associated CD4 TCRs spanning spike. Reportedly, nearly half the spike-specific TCRs target unmutated variant regions. Clonal diversity may have been underestimated, and the donors were mostly white British, with more females than males.

The method was immunoSEQ multiplex PCR; TCRdb's version includes in-frame clones alone and lacks a portion of them. The sample yields just under 90,000 clones, approximately 90% seen once. This clone was seen once. As yet, its antigen is unknown. Combined were second doses at about 4 or about 12 weeks. Germline V gene data show CDR1 as SEHNR and CDR2 as FQNEAQ (reference sequence). The CDR3 runs 16 residues. V was pared by 6 bases and J by 5 bases, with 7 bases of the junction left unmatched. This TCR derives from an adult who received the AZD1222 COVID-19 vaccine. V is TRBV7-9 and J is TRBJ1-6, with 10 bases that match TRBD1. The input for sequencing was peripheral blood, taken 28 days after the second AZD1222 dose. CDR3 sequence reads: CASRPGTGVNNSPLHF. The CDR3 DNA is TGTGCCAGCAGACCCGGGACAGGGGTTAATAATTCACCCCTCCACTTT.